This is a list of T cell receptor beta chains from one sample in a study of blood T cell repertoires in COVID-19. Method: immunoSEQ multiplex PCR; TCRdb's copy keeps in-frame clones and lacks some. The data contain approximately 150,000 clones, approximately 83% of them seen just once; the ten biggest clones take up 3% to 4%. Material: peripheral blood. The receptor source for this set is a man aged 70-80 years with acute or convalescent COVID-19. Each CDR3 is given with its conserved first and last residue. D genes are given only for firm matches. Rows may omit the clone size; those that give it use once, few, many or a size class.

J	V	D	size	DNA	CDR3
TRBJ2-1	TRBV11-3	TRBD2	few	TGTGCCAGCAGCTCCTCGGGACTAGTCCCATACAATGAGCAGTTCTTC	CASSSSGLVPYNEQFF
TRBJ2-3	TRBV5-4	TRBD2	once	TGTGCCAGCAGCTGGCGGACTAGCGGAACAGATACGCAGTATTTT	CASSWRTSGTDTQYF
TRBJ1-1	TRBV2	-	-	TGTGCCAGCAGTGAACAGGGTCGAGACACTGAAGCTTTCTTT	CASSEQGRDTEAFF
TRBJ2-5	TRBV9	TRBD1	once	TGTGCCAGCAGCGGAGGGACAGGGGGCCTGGAGACCCAGTACTTC	CASSGGTGGLETQYF
TRBJ1-5	TRBV19	-	once	TGTGCCAGTAGTGCGGGGGGAGGCAATCAGCCCCAGCATTTT	CASSAGGGNQPQHF
TRBJ2-6	TRBV28	-	once	TGTGCCAGCAAGGAGCCAGGGTCTGGGGCCAACGTCCTGACTTTC	CASKEPGSGANVLTF
TRBJ1-1	TRBV29-1	TRBD1	-	TGCAGCGTTGCAAGGACAGGAAACACTGAAGCTTTCTTT	CSVARTGNTEAFF
TRBJ2-6	TRBV5-4	TRBD1	-	TGTGCCAGCAGCCCGGACAGGCGCTCTGGGGCCAACGTCCTGACTTTC	CASSPDRRSGANVLTF
TRBJ1-6	TRBV5-6	TRBD1	-	TGTGCCAGCAGCTTGGACAGGGGAGAAGGTTCACCCCTCCACTTT	CASSLDRGEGSPLHF
TRBJ2-7	TRBV19	-	few	TGTGCCAGTAGTATAGCGCAGGGCCCCTACGAGCAGTACTTC	CASSIAQGPYEQYF
TRBJ2-7	TRBV19	-	-	TGTGCCAGTAGTCTTGGCCAACCCTACGAGCAGTACTTC	CASSLGQPYEQYF
TRBJ2-7	TRBV3-1/TRBV3-2	-	-	TGTGCCAGCAGCCAAGTCGTACAGGGGAGGTACGAGCAGTACTTC	CASSQVVQGRYEQYF
TRBJ2-1	TRBV28	TRBD2	-	TGTGCCAGCGCAACCCCCGCCCCTAGCGGGAGGCTAAGCTCCTACAATGAGCAGTTCTTC	CASATPAPSGRLSSYNEQFF
TRBJ2-7	TRBV10-2	-	once	TGCGCCAGCAGTGAGCTTGCGTACGAGCAGTACTTC	CASSELAYEQYF
TRBJ2-1	TRBV27	TRBD1	few	TGTGCCAGCAGTTTAAGAGGGACAGGGAGTCTGGGTGAGCAGTTCTTC	CASSLRGTGSLGEQFF
TRBJ1-2	TRBV27	-	-	TGTGCCAGCAGTTTATCAAAGGGGGTGAAGGGCTACACCTTC	CASSLSKGVKGYTF